This T cell receptor (beta chain) was identified in a study of cytomegalovirus exposure and HLA in healthy donors. In the study overall: The 90 to 150 validation repertoires, a later analysis reported, used the same platform as the 666 first-cohort repertoires.

Profiling relied on immunoSEQ multiplex PCR, and the TCRdb table lists in-frame clones only, not all of them. Among more than 85,000 clones, roughly nine tenths were seen once, and the ten largest hold over 1.5%. Study outcomes and limitations: In the 120 validation repertoires, a later analysis found that first-cohort TCR clusters tended to co-occur. Some TCR beta chains (over 150 of them) were listed as cytomegalovirus-associated.

From the roughly 120-subject validation cohort, which was separate from the approximately 700-subject first cohort, the donors were drawn. Of note for this clone: Antigen: not known.

This CDR3 has 14 amino acids. V lost 4 bases to trimming and J lost 4 bases, with 13 bases between them. Looked up from germline, CDR1 is SGHAT and CDR2 is FQNNGV. Sample: PBMCs. The V gene is TRBV11-2, the J gene TRBJ1-2, with D perhaps matching TRBD1 (6 bases). The sequence was collected from a woman under 30 in good health and CMV-seronegative. The CDR3 DNA reads as TGTGCCAGCAGCTCACTAGGACAGATCTATGGCTACACCTTC. Amino acids: CASSSLGQIYGYTF.